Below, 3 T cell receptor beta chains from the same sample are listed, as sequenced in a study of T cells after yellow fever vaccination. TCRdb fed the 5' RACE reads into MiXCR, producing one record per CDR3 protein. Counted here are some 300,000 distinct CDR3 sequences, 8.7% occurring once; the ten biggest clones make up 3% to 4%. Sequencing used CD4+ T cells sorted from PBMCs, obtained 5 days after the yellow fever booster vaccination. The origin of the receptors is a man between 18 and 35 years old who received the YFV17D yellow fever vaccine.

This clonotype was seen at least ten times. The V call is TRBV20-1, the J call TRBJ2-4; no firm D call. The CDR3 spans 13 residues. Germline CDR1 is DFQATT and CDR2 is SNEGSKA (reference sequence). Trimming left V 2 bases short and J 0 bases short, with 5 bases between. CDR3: CSARNRAKNIQYF. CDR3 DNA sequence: TGCAGTGCTAGAAATAGAGCCAAAAACATTCAGTACTTC.

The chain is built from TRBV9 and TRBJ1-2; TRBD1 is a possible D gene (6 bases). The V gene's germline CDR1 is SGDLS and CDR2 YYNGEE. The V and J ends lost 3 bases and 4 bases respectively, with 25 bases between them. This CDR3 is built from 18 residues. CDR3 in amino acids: CASSGRLTQGKSSYGYTF. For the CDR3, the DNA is TGTGCCAGCAGCGGAAGACTGACCCAGGGGAAGTCCAGCTATGGCTACACCTTC.

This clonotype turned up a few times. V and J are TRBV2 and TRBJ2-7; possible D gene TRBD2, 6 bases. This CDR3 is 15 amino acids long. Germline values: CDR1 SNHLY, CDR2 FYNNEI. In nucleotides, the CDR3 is TGTGCCAGCAAGGGGCGGGGTGCCAGCTCCTACGAGCAGTATGTC. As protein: CASKGRGASSYEQYV.